This is a list of T cell receptor beta chains from one sample in a study of shared clonotypes between healthy human individuals. Profiled with immunoSEQ multiplex PCR; TCRdb holds only in-frame clones, not every one. The sample has about 610,000 clones, roughly 96% seen once. What was sequenced was naive CD8+ T cells sorted from blood. Receptors originate from a woman aged 25 to 45 in good health. CDR3s include the opening cysteine and the closing phenylalanine or tryptophan. Each record gives: J gene, V gene, clone size, D gene, CDR3 DNA, CDR3 protein. D genes are given only for firm matches. Some rows have no size entry. The others give once, few or many, or a class for an expanded clone.

TRBJ2-2 | TRBV9 | . | TRBD2 | TGTGCCAGCAGCGCTGACAGGACTAGCGGGAGGGATCGAGGGACCGGGGAGCTGTTTTTT | CASSADRTSGRDRGTGELFF
TRBJ1-5 | TRBV19 | few | . | TGTGCCAGTAGTATCGGGGGGAATCAGCCCCAGCATTTT | CASSIGGNQPQHF
TRBJ2-7 | TRBV5-1 | . | TRBD2 | TGCGCCAGCAGCTTGGCGGTAGCGGGATACGAGCAGTACTTC | CASSLAVAGYEQYF
TRBJ2-7 | TRBV4-1 | . | TRBD2 | TGCGCCAGCAGCCTCAGACTAGCGGGGACCTACGAGCAGTACTTC | CASSLRLAGTYEQYF
TRBJ1-5 | TRBV20-1 | . | . | TGCAGTGCTAGAGTCGGGCAGCCCCAGCATTTT | CSARVGQPQHF
TRBJ1-5 | TRBV2 | . | . | TGTGCCAGCAGTGAAGAGGGGAACGGCAATCAGCCCCAGCATTTT | CASSEEGNGNQPQHF
TRBJ2-3 | TRBV28 | . | . | TGTGCCAGCAGTGTAAATGAGGGCAAAGAAATGCATACAGATACGCAGTATTTT | CASSVNEGKEMHTDTQYF
TRBJ2-2 | TRBV6-5 | . | . | TGTGCCAGCAGTTTAAGGATAGCCTACACCGGGGAGCTGTTTTTT | CASSLRIAYTGELFF
TRBJ1-4 | TRBV27 | . | . | TGTGCCAGCAGTTTATCGCGGGACAATTTTCATGAAAAACTGTTTTTT | CASSLSRDNFHEKLFF
TRBJ2-7 | TRBV5-1 | . | TRBD2 | TGCGCCAGCAGCTTGGGGCTAGCGGGAGGCTACGAGCAGTACTTC | CASSLGLAGGYEQYF
TRBJ1-1 | TRBV19 | . | TRBD1 | TGTGCCAGTAGTATAGCCCAGGGGGGTGGCACTGAAGCTTTCTTT | CASSIAQGGGTEAFF
TRBJ1-2 | TRBV19 | . | . | TGTGCCAGTAGTCCAAGATGGGGGTTTAACTATGGCTACACCTTC | CASSPRWGFNYGYTF
TRBJ2-2 | TRBV6-5 | . | . | TGTGCCAGCAGCCTTTCCACAAGACCCGAAGGGGAGCTGTTTTTT | CASSLSTRPEGELFF
TRBJ2-7 | TRBV4-1 | . | . | TGCGCCAGCAGCCAAGGGGCTAGCGTCGAATACGAGCAGTACTTC | CASSQGASVEYEQYF
TRBJ2-2 | TRBV10-2 | . | TRBD1 | TGCGCCAGCTGTGGACAGGAAGAAACCGGGGAGCTGTTTTTT | CASCGQEETGELFF
TRBJ2-5 | TRBV5-4 | . | . | TGTGCCAGCAGCTTGGAGGGGACAGAGACCCAGTACTTC | CASSLEGTETQYF
TRBJ2-5 | TRBV28 | once | . | TGTGCCAGCAGTTTAAGGGGTCAAGCGGCCCAGTACTTC | CASSLRGQAAQYF
TRBJ2-7 | TRBV28 | . | . | TGTGCAACCTCACCCGGGACTTCCTACGAGCAGTACTTC | CATSPGTSYEQYF
TRBJ2-7 | TRBV7-9 | . | . | TGTGCCAGCAGCAATAGTTCGGGACCAACCTACGAGCAGTACTTC | CASSNSSGPTYEQYF
TRBJ1-2 | TRBV6-1 | . | TRBD1 | TGTGCCAGCAGTGAAGAAGTCAGGGGGTTTCATGGCTACACCTTC | CASSEEVRGFHGYTF
TRBJ2-7 | TRBV27 | once | TRBD2 | TGTGCCAGCAGTTCCCGACTAGCGAGCTATTACGAGCAGTACTTC | CASSSRLASYYEQYF